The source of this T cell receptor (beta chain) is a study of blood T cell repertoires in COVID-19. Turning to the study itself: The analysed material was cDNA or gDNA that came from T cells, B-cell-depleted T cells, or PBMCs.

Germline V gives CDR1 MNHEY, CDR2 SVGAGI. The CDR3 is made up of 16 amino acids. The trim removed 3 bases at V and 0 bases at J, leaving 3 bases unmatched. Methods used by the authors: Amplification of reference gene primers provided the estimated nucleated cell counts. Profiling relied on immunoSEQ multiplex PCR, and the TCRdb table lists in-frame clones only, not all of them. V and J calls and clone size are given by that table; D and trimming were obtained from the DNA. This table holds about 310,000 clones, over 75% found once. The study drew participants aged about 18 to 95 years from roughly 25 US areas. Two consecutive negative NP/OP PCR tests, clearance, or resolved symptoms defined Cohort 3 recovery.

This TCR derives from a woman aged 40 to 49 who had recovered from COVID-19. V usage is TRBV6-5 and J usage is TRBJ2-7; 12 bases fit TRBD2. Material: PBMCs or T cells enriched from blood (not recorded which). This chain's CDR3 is CASSYGLAGISYEQYF. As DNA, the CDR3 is TGTGCCAGCAGTTATGGACTAGCGGGGATCTCCTACGAGCAGTACTTC.